This T cell receptor beta chain is from a study of OX40 agonist ivuxolimab in advanced cancers. Study overall: A history of anti-PD-1, anti-PD-L1 or anti-CTLA-4 therapy was acceptable, and over 30% had some.

Germline V gives CDR1 LNHDA, CDR2 SQIVND (reference sequence). The CDR3 covers 15 residues. The V end was cut by 5 bases, the J end by 1 base, with 14 bases between. The timepoints at which blood was sampled were baseline, cycle 4 day 1, and cycle 7 day 1. Produced via immunoSEQ multiplex PCR; TCRdb's table is partial and in-frame only. The table shows over 150,000 clones, with 90% to 95% occurring only once. This clone was seen just once. The antigen remains undetermined. Study-wide findings and caveats: In the 0.1 to 3.0 mg/kg range, CD4+ and CD8+ blood T cells had expanded clonally by week 6. The study did not work out the antigen specificity of the expanded peripheral T cells.

This material consisted of CD4+ or CD8+ T cells sorted from blood, taken in a trial of the OX40 agonist ivuxolimab. The chain employs TRBV19 and TRBJ1-1; D perhaps matches TRBD1 (6 bases). This receptor was identified in an adult with an advanced solid tumor such as melanoma, head and neck, liver or kidney cancer. This CDR3 reads CASSARTAGNTEAFF. In nucleotides, the CDR3 is TGTGCCAGTAGTGCCCGGACAGCGGGGAACACTGAAGCTTTCTTT.